One and the same sample provided the 23 T cell receptor beta chains below, sequenced in a study of shared clonotypes between healthy human individuals. The protocol was immunoSEQ multiplex PCR, while the TCRdb copy is restricted to in-frame clones and leaves out a portion. The sample has about 1.1 million clones, 75% to 80% seen once. Material for sequencing was memory CD4+ T cells from PBMCs. Indicated subset: CD45RA-negative fraction. These receptors all come from a man aged 18 to 29 in good health. Some clones in this sample may be carry-over from other donors' samples.

The V call is TRBV9, the J call TRBJ2-2, with 7 bases identical to TRBD1. CDR1 SGDLS and CDR2 YYNGEE come from the germline V gene. The CDR3 is 17 amino acids. The junction had 5 bases not matched to a gene; V was cut back by 0 bases and J by 0 bases. DNA of the CDR3: TGTGCCAGCAGCGTAGATGTCGGGACAGCGAACACCGGGGAGCTGTTTTTT. Protein sequence: CASSVDVGTANTGELFF.

The chain has TRBV7-8 and TRBJ1-5; no clear D gene. The CDR3 covers 15 residues. The V and J ends lost 2 bases and 1 base respectively, with 9 bases between them. The germline gives CDR1 SGHVS, CDR2 FQNEAQ. CDR3 bases: TGTGCCAGCAGCTTACAGGCGGGAAGCAATCAGCCCCAGCATTTT. The encoded protein is CASSLQAGSNQPQHF.

This clone was found once. This rearrangement joins TRBV27 to TRBJ1-5, with 9 bases lining up with TRBD1. Germline CDR1 reads MNHEY; CDR2 reads SMNVEV (reference sequence). The CDR3 has 15 residues. J was trimmed by 6 bases and V by 5 bases; bases with no gene match: 8. The chain's CDR3 is CASSTSGQGFQPQHF. The CDR3 DNA reads as TGTGCCAGCAGTACCTCGGGACAGGGTTTTCAGCCCCAGCATTTT.

The rearrangement uses TRBV28 and TRBJ1-2; 8 bases agree with TRBD1. The CDR3 length is 15 residues. From germline, CDR1 is MDHEN and CDR2 SYDVKM. V dropped 3 bases and J dropped 5; count of bases not matched to a gene: 8. CDR3 in amino acids: CASSFGGQGGYGYTF. In DNA, the CDR3 is TGTGCCAGCAGTTTTGGAGGACAGGGAGGATATGGCTACACCTTC.

The V and J genes are TRBV5-6 and TRBJ2-5; tentatively, D is TRBD2 (6 bases). The CDR3 runs to 18 residues. CDR1 is SGHDT and CDR2 is YYEEEE in the germline V gene. Trimming shortened V by 4 bases and J by 4 bases, and 26 bases separated the two germline ends. CDR3 region: CASSGLIAGVEVGETQYF. In nucleotides, the CDR3 is TGTGCCAGCAGCGGACTAATAGCTGGAGTAGAGGTTGGAGAGACCCAGTACTTC.

The CDR3 DNA follows: TGTGCTAGTGGTTTGGTACTGGGAAGGGACTTAAGCTCCTACGAGCAGTACTTC. It codes for CASGLVLGRDLSSYEQYF. V and J are TRBV12-5 and TRBJ2-7; tentatively, D is TRBD2 (6 bases). The germline V gene has CDR1 LGHNT and CDR2 FRNRAP. V was trimmed by 0 bases and J by 0 bases, leaving 18 bases between them. The CDR3 is 18 amino acids.

The gene calls are TRBV9 and TRBJ2-7, with D maybe TRBD1 (6 bases). V was pared by 2 bases and J by 4 bases, with 13 bases between. The CDR3 is 14 residues long. Looked up from germline, CDR1 is SGDLS and CDR2 is YYNGEE. DNA of the CDR3: TGTGCCAGCAGCGTCGGGTGGGGGCAGTACGAGCAGTACTTC. It specifies CASSVGWGQYEQYF.

About this clone: Different DNA sequences within this sample yield the same CDR3. The chain recombines TRBV28 with TRBJ1-2; 8 nucleotides agree with TRBD1. Germline CDR1 is MDHEN and CDR2 is SYDVKM. The ends lost 6 bases at V and 5 bases at J; junction bases unmatched: 2. The CDR3 consists of 12 residues. The CDR3 loop is CASRQGDYGYTF. DNA for the CDR3: TGTGCCAGCAGACAGGGGGATTATGGCTACACCTTC.

The chain recombines TRBV25-1 with TRBJ1-3; tentatively, D is TRBD1 (6 bases). The V end lost 4 bases, the J end lost 0 bases, and 13 bases lay between the germline ends. This CDR3 is built from 16 residues. The V gene's germline CDR1 is MGHDK and CDR2 SYGVNS. DNA of the CDR3: TGTGCCAGCAGTGGGGGGGCGGCTAGCTCTGGAAACACCATATATTTT. It yields the protein CASSGGAASSGNTIYF.

This clone was observed a handful of times. V gene TRBV9 combines with J gene TRBJ2-7, with TRBD1 identical over 9 bases. Germline values: CDR1 SGDLS, CDR2 YYNGEE. The CDR3 is 14 residues long. V lost 0 bases, J lost 4 bases, and 2 bases stayed unmatched. The CDR3 DNA sequence: TGTGCCAGCAGCGTAGCACAGGGGGCATACGAGCAGTACTTC. Amino acid sequence: CASSVAQGAYEQYF.

The chain's CDR3 is CSAPDRGVQFF. The CDR3 nucleotides read TGCAGTGCTCCAGACCGTGGTGTGCAGTTCTTC. The V gene is TRBV20-1, the J gene TRBJ2-1; D unresolved. Germline V CDR1 and CDR2: DFQATT, SNEGSKA (reference sequence). Deletions cut 5 bases from V and 12 bases from J, with 14 bases between. The CDR3 has 11 residues.

The genes are TRBV2 and TRBJ2-7; D is unclear. The CDR3 is 15 residues long. The V gene lost 3 bases and the J gene lost 2 bases, with 14 bases spanning the gap. Germline V gene data show CDR1 as SNHLY and CDR2 as FYNNEI. The CDR3 protein is CASSEGWDTTYEQYF. CDR3 in DNA: TGTGCCAGCAGTGAGGGTTGGGATACGACCTACGAGCAGTACTTC.

The rearrangement uses TRBV10-3 and TRBJ2-3; a weak D match, TRBD2 (5 bases). V lost 3 bases and J lost 2, with 18 bases in between. This CDR3 is built from 17 residues. The germline gives CDR1 ENHRY, CDR2 SYGVKD. DNA of the CDR3: TGTGCCATCAGTGATCGAGGGCGACGTAGGATCACAGATACGCAGTATTTT. Its translation: CAISDRGRRRITDTQYF.

A remark on this clone: This sample includes further DNA sequences coding for the same CDR3. This chain connects TRBV18 to TRBJ2-5, with TRBD2 as a possible D gene (6 bases). This CDR3 contains 13 residues. V dropped 2 bases and J dropped 5 bases, with 9 bases sitting between them. The germline V gene has CDR1 KGHSH and CDR2 LQKENI. The CDR3 coding sequence is TGTGCCAGCTCACCAGGGGGAGGCGAGACCCAGTACTTC. As protein: CASSPGGGETQYF.

About this clone itself: Germline is not matched at one junction end, which may reflect a read error. The chain combines TRBV5-5 with TRBJ2-5; D uncertain. The CDR3 has 13 residues. CDR1 SGHKS and CDR2 YYEKEE come from the germline V gene (reference sequence). The CDR3 DNA reads TGTGCCAGCAGCTTGGTTGGCCAAGGGACCCAGTACTTC. Protein: CASSLVGQGTQYF.

CDR3 coding DNA: TGTGCCAGCAGTGAATGGGGACAGGGGATCTATGGCTACACCTTC. This encodes CASSEWGQGIYGYTF. The chain couples TRBV6-1 to TRBJ1-2; 10 nucleotides agree with TRBD1. The junction had 4 bases not matched to a gene; V was cut back by 2 bases and J by 4 bases. Germline assignment: CDR1 MNHNS and CDR2 SASEGT. The length of the CDR3 is 15 residues.

The rearrangement uses TRBV6-1 and TRBJ2-1; 8 bases map to TRBD1. The germline V gene encodes CDR1 MNHNS and CDR2 SASEGT. With V trimmed by 10 bases and J by 5 bases, 7 bases remained unmatched. CDR3 length: 13 amino acids. The DNA of the CDR3 is TGTGCCACTCGACAGGGGCTGAACAATGAGCAGTTCTTC. Encoded protein: CATRQGLNNEQFF.

This chain uses TRBV7-8 with TRBJ2-3; a weak D match, TRBD2 (6 bases). Germline V gene data show CDR1 as SGHVS and CDR2 as FQNEAQ. The CDR3 is 16 amino acids. V was cut by 5 bases and J by 2 bases, with 17 bases left in between. CDR3 residues: CASSPGIADNTDTQYF. The CDR3 DNA reads as TGTGCCAGCAGCCCCGGGATAGCGGATAACACAGATACGCAGTATTTT.

This chain joins TRBV11-2 and TRBJ1-1; no clear D gene. Trimming shortened V by 3 bases and J by 3 bases, and 8 bases separated the two germline ends. CDR3 size: 13 residues. The germline gives CDR1 SGHAT, CDR2 FQNNGV. CDR3 residues: CASSLTRDTEAFF. CDR3 sequence (DNA): TGTGCCAGCAGCTTGACGAGGGACACTGAAGCTTTCTTT.

As concerns this clone: The identical CDR3 is also encoded by other nucleotide sequences in the sample. This CDR3 reads CASSPTSNQPQHF. CDR3 nucleotides: TGTGCCAGCAGCCCAACAAGCAATCAGCCCCAGCATTTT. This chain links TRBV7-9 with TRBJ1-5; D is uncertain. Looked up from germline, CDR1 is SEHNR and CDR2 is FQNEAQ (reference sequence). The length of the CDR3 is 13 residues. Trimming took off 5 bases at V and 1 base at J, with 6 bases between the two ends.

V is TRBV20-1 and J is TRBJ1-2; D perhaps matches TRBD1 (5 bases). Germline V gene sequence: CDR1 DFQATT, CDR2 SNEGSKA (reference sequence). The V gene lost 7 bases and the J gene lost 6 bases, with 12 bases spanning the gap. CDR3 length equals 11 residues. CDR3 in DNA: TGCAGTGGCGGGGGAGGCAATGGCTACACCTTC. Its translation is CSGGGGNGYTF.

Remarks on this clone: Since a much larger clone is just one base distant, this may be a read error. The sample has other DNA sequences that encode this CDR3 too. V and J are TRBV7-2 and TRBJ2-7, with TRBD1 as a possible D gene (6 bases). V shed 4 bases and J shed 3 bases, with 7 bases lying between them. The length of the CDR3 is 12 residues. CDR1 and CDR2 (germline): SGHTA, FQGNSA. CDR3 coding DNA: TGTGCCAGCAGCTCACAGGGCTACGAGCAGTACTTC. This sequence encodes CASSSQGYEQYF.

This chain joins TRBV5-4 and TRBJ2-7, with 7 bases aligning to TRBD2. Per germline, CDR1 SGHNT and CDR2 YYREEE (reference sequence). After removal of 4 bases from V and 5 bases from J, the junction contained 12 bases not matched to a gene. The CDR3 spans 15 residues. The chain's CDR3 is CASSPMGEGFHEQYF. The CDR3 region has the DNA TGTGCCAGCAGCCCCATGGGGGAGGGGTTCCACGAGCAGTACTTC.